A selection of T cell receptor beta chains follows, all from one sample in a study of multiple sclerosis patients with progressive multifocal leukoencephalopathy. The protocol was immunoSEQ multiplex PCR, while the TCRdb copy is restricted to in-frame clones and leaves out a portion. Here the sample spans 25,000 to 30,000 clones, around 90% being singletons. The sequenced material came from PBMCs. The source of these receptors is a human donor with multiple sclerosis. Both conserved end residues are part of each CDR3.

TRBV10-3	TRBJ2-3	CATLRQGKDTQYF
TRBV15	TRBJ2-7	CATSRAPGGEQYF
TRBV5-1	TRBJ2-2	CASSLPLSIGITQTSNTGELFF
TRBV6-6	TRBJ2-1	CASSRESSYNEQFF
TRBV27	TRBJ1-4	CASSLSVRPTNEKLFF
TRBV30	TRBJ2-1	CASGQGSDEQFF
TRBV15	TRBJ1-4	CATSRDRQVNEKLFF
TRBV7-3	TRBJ1-1	CASSLGWNTEAFF
TRBV5-1	TRBJ1-6	CASSFADHNSPLHF
TRBV4-3	TRBJ2-7	CASSQGLNYEQYF
TRBV6-6	TRBJ2-2	CASSWPGQGTGELFF
TRBV7-3	TRBJ2-7	CASLPGDRTEQYF
TRBV6-4	TRBJ2-1	CASSDSLNPNEQFF
TRBV5-4	TRBJ2-7	CASSYRTGRPTVQYF
TRBV4-2	-	CASSLLRGASYEQYF
TRBV25-1	TRBJ1-2	CASSPRDREFYGYTF
TRBV6-5	TRBJ2-1	CASSPAGTAMEQFF
TRBV10-1	TRBJ1-1	CASSETGRAEAFF
TRBV4-2	TRBJ2-7	CASSQDYRETYEQYF
TRBV7-8	TRBJ1-4	CASSQRDRGTISTNEKLFF
TRBV7-3	TRBJ2-3	CASSSGSDTQYF
TRBV5-6	TRBJ1-1	CASSLVGEAFF
TRBV7-2	TRBJ2-1	CASSNRLAGGGNEQFF
TRBV14	TRBJ2-1	CASSAVPGLGYNEQFF